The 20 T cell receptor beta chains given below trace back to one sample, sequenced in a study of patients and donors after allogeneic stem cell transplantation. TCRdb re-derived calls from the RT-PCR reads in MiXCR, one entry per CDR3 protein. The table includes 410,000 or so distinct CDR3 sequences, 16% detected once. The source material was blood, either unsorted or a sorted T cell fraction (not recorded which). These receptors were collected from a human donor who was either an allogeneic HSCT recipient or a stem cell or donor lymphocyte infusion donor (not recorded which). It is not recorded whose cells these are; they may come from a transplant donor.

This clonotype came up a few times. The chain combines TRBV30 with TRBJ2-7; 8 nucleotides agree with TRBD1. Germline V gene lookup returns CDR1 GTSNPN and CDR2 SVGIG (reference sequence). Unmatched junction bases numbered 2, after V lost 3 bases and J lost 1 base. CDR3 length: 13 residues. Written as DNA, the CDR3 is TGTGCCTGGAGGGGACAGGTTTCCTACGAGCAGTACTTC. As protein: CAWRGQVSYEQYF.

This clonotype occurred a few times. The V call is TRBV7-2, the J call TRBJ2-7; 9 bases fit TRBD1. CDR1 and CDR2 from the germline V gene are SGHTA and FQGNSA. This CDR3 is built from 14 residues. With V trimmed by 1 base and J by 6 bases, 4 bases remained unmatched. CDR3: CASSLGQGVSEQYF. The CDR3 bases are TGTGCCAGCAGCTTAGGACAGGGGGTCTCCGAGCAGTACTTC.

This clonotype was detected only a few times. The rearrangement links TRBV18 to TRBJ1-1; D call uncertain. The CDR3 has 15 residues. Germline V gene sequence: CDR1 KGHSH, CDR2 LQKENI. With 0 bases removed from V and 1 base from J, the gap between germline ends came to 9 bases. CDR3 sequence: CASSPPTQKNTEAFF. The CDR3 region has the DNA TGTGCCAGCTCACCACCGACTCAGAAGAACACTGAAGCTTTCTTT.

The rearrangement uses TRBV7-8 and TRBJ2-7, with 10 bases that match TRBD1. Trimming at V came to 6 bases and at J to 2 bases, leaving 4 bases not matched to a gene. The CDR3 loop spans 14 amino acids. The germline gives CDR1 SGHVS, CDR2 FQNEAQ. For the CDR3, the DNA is TGTGCCAGCAGGTCCGGGACAGGGGCCTACGAGCAGTACTTC. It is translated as CASRSGTGAYEQYF. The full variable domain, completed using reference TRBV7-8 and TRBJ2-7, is GAGVSQSPRYKVAKRGQDVALRCDPISGHVSLFWYQQALGQGPEFLTYFQNEAQLDKSGLPSDRFFAERPEGSVSTLKIQRTQQEDSAVYLCASRSGTGAYEQYFGPGTRLTVT.

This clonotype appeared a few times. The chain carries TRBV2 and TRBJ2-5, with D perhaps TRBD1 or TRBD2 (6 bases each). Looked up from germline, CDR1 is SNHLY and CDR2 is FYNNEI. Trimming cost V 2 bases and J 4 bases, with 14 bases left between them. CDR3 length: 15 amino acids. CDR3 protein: CASSETGGRGETQYF. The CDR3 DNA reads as TGTGCCAGCAGTGAAACCGGGGGCAGGGGAGAGACCCAGTACTTC. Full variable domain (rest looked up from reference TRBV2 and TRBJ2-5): EPEVTQTPSHQVTQMGQEVILRCVPISNHLYFYWYRQILGQKVEFLVSFYNNEISEKSEIFDDQFSVERPDGSNFTLKIRSTKLEDSAMYFCASSETGGRGETQYFGPGTRLLVL.

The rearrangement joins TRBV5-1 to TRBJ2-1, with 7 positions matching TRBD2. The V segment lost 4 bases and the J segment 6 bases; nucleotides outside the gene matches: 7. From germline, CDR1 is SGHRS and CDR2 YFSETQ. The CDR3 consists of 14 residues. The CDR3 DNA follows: TGCGCCAGCAGCCCACGGACTAGTCCCAATGAGCAGTTCTTC. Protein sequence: CASSPRTSPNEQFF.

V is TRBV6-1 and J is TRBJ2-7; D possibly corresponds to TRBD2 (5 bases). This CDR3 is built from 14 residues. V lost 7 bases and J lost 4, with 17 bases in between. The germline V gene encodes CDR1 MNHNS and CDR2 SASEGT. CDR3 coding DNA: TGTGCCAGCATTCGGGAACAGTCCACATACGAGCAGTACTTC. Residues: CASIREQSTYEQYF.

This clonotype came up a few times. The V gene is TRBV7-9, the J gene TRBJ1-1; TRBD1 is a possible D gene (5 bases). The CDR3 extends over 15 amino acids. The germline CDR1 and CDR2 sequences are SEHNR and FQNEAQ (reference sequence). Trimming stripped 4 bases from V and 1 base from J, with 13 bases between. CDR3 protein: CASSSRGVPNTEAFF. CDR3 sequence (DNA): TGTGCCAGCAGCTCCCGGGGGGTCCCGAACACTGAAGCTTTCTTT.

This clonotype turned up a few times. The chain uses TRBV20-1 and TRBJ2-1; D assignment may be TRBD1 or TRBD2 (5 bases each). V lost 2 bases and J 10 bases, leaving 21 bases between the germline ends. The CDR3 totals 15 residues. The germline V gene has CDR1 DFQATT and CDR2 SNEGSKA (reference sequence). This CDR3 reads CSARFGTYDGGEQFF. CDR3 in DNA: TGCAGTGCTAGATTCGGGACCTACGACGGAGGAGAGCAGTTCTTC.

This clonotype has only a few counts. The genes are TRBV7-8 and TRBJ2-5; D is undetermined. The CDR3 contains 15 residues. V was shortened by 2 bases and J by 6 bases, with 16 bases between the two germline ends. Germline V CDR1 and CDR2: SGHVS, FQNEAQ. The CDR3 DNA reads TGTGCCAGCAGCTTATACCGTTTCGGAGCTCAGACCCAGTACTTC. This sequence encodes CASSLYRFGAQTQYF.

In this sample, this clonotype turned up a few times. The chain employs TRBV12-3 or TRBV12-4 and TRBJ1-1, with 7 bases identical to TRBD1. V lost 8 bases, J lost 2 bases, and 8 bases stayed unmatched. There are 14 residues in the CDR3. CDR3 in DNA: TGTGCCAGCTTAAAGGGGGCTGGAAACACTGAAGCTTTCTTT. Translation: CASLKGAGNTEAFF.

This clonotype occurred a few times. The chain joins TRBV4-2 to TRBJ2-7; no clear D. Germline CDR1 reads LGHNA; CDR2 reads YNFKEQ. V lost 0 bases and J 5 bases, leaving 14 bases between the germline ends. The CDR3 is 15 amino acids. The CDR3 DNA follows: TGTGCCAGCAGCCAAGATCTAGGTGCCGACCACGAGCAGTACTTC. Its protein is CASSQDLGADHEQYF.

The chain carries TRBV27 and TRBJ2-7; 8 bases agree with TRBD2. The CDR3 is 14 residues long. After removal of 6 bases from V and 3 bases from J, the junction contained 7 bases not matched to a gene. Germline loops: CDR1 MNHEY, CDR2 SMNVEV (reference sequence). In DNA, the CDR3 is TGTGCCAGCAGGGCTAGCGGGCTTTACTACGAGCAGTACTTC. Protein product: CASRASGLYYEQYF.

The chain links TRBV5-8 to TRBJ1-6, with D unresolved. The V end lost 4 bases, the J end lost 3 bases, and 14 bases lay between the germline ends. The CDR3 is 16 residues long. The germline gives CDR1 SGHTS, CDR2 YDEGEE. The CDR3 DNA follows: TGTGCCAGCAGCCCGCGAAGGGAGAACTATAATTCACCCCTCCACTTT. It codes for CASSPRRENYNSPLHF.

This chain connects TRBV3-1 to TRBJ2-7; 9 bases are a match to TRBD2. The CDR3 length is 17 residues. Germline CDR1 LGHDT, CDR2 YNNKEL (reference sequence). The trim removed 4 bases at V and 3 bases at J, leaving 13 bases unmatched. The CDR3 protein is CASSPTSGRRLHYEQYF. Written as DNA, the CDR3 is TGTGCCAGCAGCCCGACTAGCGGCCGGCGACTACACTACGAGCAGTACTTC.

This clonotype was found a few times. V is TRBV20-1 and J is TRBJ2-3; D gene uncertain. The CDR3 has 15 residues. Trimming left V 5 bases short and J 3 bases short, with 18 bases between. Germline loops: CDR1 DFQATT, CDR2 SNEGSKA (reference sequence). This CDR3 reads CSALRSTRATDTQYF. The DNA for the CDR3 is TGCAGTGCTCTCCGATCTACGAGAGCTACAGATACGCAGTATTTT.

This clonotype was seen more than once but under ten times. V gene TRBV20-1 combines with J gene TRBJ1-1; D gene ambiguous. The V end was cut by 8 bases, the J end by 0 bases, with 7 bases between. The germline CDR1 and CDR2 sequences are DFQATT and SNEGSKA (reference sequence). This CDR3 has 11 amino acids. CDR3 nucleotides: TGCAGTCTTGGTTTGAACACTGAAGCTTTCTTT. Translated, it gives CSLGLNTEAFF.

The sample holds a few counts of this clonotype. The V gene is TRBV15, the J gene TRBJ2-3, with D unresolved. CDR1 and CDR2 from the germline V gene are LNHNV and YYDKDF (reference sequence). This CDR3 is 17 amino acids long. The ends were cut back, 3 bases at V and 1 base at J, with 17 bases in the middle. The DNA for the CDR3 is TGTGCCACCAGCAGGCCCCCCTTTGTTCTCCGCACAGATACGCAGTATTTT. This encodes CATSRPPFVLRTDTQYF.

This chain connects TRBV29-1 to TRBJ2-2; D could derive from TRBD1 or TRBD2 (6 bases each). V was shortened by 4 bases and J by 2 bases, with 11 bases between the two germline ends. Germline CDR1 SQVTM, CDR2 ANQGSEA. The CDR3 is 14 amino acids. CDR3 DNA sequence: TGCAGCGTTGGACCGGGGGCCAACACCGGGGAGCTGTTTTTT. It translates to CSVGPGANTGELFF.

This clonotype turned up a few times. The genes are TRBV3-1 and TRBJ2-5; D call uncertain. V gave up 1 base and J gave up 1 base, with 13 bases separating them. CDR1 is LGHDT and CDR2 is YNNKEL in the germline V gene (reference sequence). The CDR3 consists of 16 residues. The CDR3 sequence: CASSQGDPTFQETQYF. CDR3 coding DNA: TGTGCCAGCAGCCAAGGAGACCCTACCTTCCAAGAGACCCAGTACTTC.